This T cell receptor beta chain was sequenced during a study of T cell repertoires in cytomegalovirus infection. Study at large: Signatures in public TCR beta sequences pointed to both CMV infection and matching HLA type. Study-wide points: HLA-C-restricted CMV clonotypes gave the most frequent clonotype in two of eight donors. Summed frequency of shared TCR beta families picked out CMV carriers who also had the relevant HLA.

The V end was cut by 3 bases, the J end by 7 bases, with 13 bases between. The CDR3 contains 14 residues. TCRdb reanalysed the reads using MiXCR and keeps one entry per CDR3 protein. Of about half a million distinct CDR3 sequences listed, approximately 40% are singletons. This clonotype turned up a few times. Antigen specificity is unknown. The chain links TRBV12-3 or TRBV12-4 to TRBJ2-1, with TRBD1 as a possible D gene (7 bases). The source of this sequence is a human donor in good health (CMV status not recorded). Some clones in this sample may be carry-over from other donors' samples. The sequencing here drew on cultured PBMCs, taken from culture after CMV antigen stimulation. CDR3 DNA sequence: TGTGCCAGCAGTTTGGAGGGGGCCTGGAATGAGCAGTTCTTC. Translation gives CASSLEGAWNEQFF.